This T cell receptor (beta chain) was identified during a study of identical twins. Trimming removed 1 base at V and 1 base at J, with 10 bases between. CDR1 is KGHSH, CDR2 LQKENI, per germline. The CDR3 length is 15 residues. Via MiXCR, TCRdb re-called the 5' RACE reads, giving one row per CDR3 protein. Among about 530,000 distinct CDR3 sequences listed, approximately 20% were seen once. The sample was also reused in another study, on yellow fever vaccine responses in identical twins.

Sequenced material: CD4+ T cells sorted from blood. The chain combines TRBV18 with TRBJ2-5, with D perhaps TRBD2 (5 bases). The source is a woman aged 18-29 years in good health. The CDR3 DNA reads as TGTGCCAGCTCACCACGAGGGTTGGGCCAAGAGACCCAGTACTTC. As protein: CASSPRGLGQETQYF.